This is a list of T cell receptor beta chains from one sample in a study of blood T cells in healthy people across ages. TCRdb redid the calling of the 5' RACE reads with MiXCR, one entry per CDR3 protein. The top ten clones hold around 18% of a sample with 920,000 or so distinct CDR3 sequences, 35% to 50% of them seen once. The sequenced sample was blood. The receptors originated from a woman between 55 and 75 years old in good health. Both conserved end residues are part of each CDR3. A D gene is named only where the DNA matches it firmly. Clone size is shown for a subset of rows, as once, few, many or a class of expanded clone.

V,J,size,D,CDR3,DNA
TRBV29-1,TRBJ2-2,few,NA,CSVPGRAGELFF,TGCAGCGTTCCCGGGCGGGCCGGGGAGCTGTTTTTT
TRBV6-2/TRBV6-3,TRBJ2-1,few,TRBD1,CASTARQGLYEQFF,TGTGCCAGCACCGCACGACAGGGATTATATGAGCAGTTCTTC
TRBV29-1,TRBJ1-1,few,NA,CSAGDREAFF,TGCAGCGCCGGAGACAGGGAAGCTTTCTTT
TRBV28,TRBJ2-7,NA,NA,CASSSAGAENYEQYF,TGTGCCAGCAGCTCTGCAGGAGCGGAGAACTACGAGCAGTACTTC
TRBV12-3/TRBV12-4,TRBJ2-7,few,TRBD2,CASSLQLAGSPYEQYF,TGTGCCAGCAGTTTACAGCTAGCGGGGTCCCCCTACGAGCAGTACTTC
TRBV10-3,TRBJ2-7,few,NA,CAISESKQGFEQYF,TGTGCCATCAGTGAGTCGAAACAGGGTTTCGAGCAGTACTTC
TRBV25-1,TRBJ1-5,NA,NA,CASSDSAGAGNQPQHF,TGTGCCAGCAGTGATTCTGCCGGGGCTGGCAATCAGCCCCAGCATTTT
TRBV5-1,TRBJ2-4,NA,TRBD1,CASSLSGTGVENIQYF,TGCGCCAGCAGCTTGTCCGGGACAGGGGTTGAAAACATTCAGTACTTC
TRBV29-1,TRBJ1-2,few,NA,CSVAEGLAGYTF,TGCAGCGTTGCCGAAGGACTGGCCGGCTACACCTTC
TRBV5-5,TRBJ2-1,NA,TRBD2,CASSLRLAGRGSHNEQFF,TGTGCCAGCAGCTTGCGGCTAGCGGGAAGGGGTTCGCACAATGAGCAGTTCTTC
TRBV5-1,TRBJ2-1,once,NA,CASSLSYSWDTGLNEQFF,TGCGCCAGCAGCTTGTCGTATAGCTGGGACACGGGCCTCAATGAGCAGTTCTTC
TRBV7-9,TRBJ2-5,NA,TRBD2,CASSPRWTSAQETQYF,TGTGCCAGCAGCCCAAGGTGGACTAGCGCTCAAGAGACCCAGTACTTC
TRBV7-6,TRBJ2-3,NA,NA,CASSPAKVGTKISTDTQYF,TGTGCCAGCAGCCCAGCGAAGGTAGGGACCAAGATTTCCACAGATACGCAGTATTTT
TRBV18,TRBJ2-5,NA,NA,CASSTTPGHYKQYF,TGTGCCAGCTCAACTACCCCCGGGCACTACAAGCAGTACTTC
TRBV27,TRBJ2-5,once,NA,CASSLRVGVQTQYF,TGTGCCAGCAGTTTAAGGGTGGGGGTACAGACCCAGTACTTC
TRBV10-3,TRBJ2-7,NA,NA,CAISESTGGGSYEQYF,TGTGCCATCAGTGAGTCTACGGGGGGCGGTTCCTACGAGCAGTACTTC
TRBV20-1,TRBJ2-3,few,NA,CSALGGTDTQYF,TGCAGTGCTTTGGGCGGTACAGATACGCAGTATTTT
TRBV4-1,TRBJ2-7,once,NA,CASSQGWSGAHEQYF,TGCGCCAGCAGCCAAGGTTGGTCGGGAGCCCACGAGCAGTACTTC
TRBV11-2,TRBJ2-7,NA,TRBD2,CASSLTLAGGTYEQYF,TGTGCCAGCAGCTTGACATTAGCGGGAGGCACCTACGAGCAGTACTTC
TRBV12-3/TRBV12-4,TRBJ2-7,NA,NA,CASSYQIDEQYF,TGTGCCAGCAGTTACCAGATCGATGAGCAGTACTTC
TRBV18,TRBJ1-1,NA,NA,CASSPGNSNPEAFF,TGTGCCAGCTCACCAGGAAACTCGAACCCTGAAGCTTTCTTT
TRBV6-2/TRBV6-3,TRBJ1-2,many,NA,CASTSSYGYTF,TGTGCCAGCACATCATCCTATGGCTACACCTTC
TRBV6-6,TRBJ2-3,few,TRBD1,CASKGTGDVTDTQYF,TGTGCCAGCAAGGGGACAGGGGATGTTACAGATACGCAGTATTTT
TRBV28,TRBJ2-7,few,TRBD1,CASSLQGDELTYEQYF,TGTGCCAGCAGTTTACAGGGGGACGAACTCACCTACGAGCAGTACTTC
TRBV30,TRBJ2-7,NA,NA,CAWRLYEGEQYF,TGTGCCTGGAGGCTTTATGAAGGGGAGCAGTACTTC
TRBV29-1,TRBJ2-1,few,NA,CSVGQLNEQFF,TGCAGCGTGGGGCAGCTCAATGAGCAGTTCTTC
TRBV9,TRBJ1-2,NA,TRBD1,CASSDRDRGLGYTF,TGTGCCAGCAGCGACCGGGACAGGGGGCTCGGCTACACCTTC
TRBV20-1,TRBJ2-3,NA,TRBD2,CSAPASSGGRNTDTQYF,TGCAGTGCTCCTGCTTCGTCGGGCGGGAGGAATACAGATACGCAGTATTTT
TRBV7-8,TRBJ2-4,NA,NA,CASSSREQVQNIQYF,TGTGCCAGCAGCTCCCGGGAGCAAGTCCAAAACATTCAGTACTTC
TRBV7-2,TRBJ2-7,NA,TRBD2,CASSLYASGGSYNEQYF,TGTGCCAGCAGCTTATATGCTAGCGGGGGGTCCTACAATGAGCAGTACTTC
TRBV20-1,TRBJ2-5,once,NA,CSAFRDTAWETQYF,TGCAGTGCTTTCCGGGACACGGCCTGGGAGACCCAGTACTTC
TRBV11-3,TRBJ2-1,NA,NA,CASSLGGLSSYNEQFF,TGTGCCAGCAGCTTAGGCGGGCTGAGCTCCTACAATGAGCAGTTCTTC
TRBV7-2,TRBJ2-7,once,NA,CASSRPGTQTYEQYF,TGTGCCAGCAGCAGACCTGGGACACAGACCTACGAGCAGTACTTC
TRBV5-1,TRBJ1-6,few,TRBD1,CASSLTGGFSNSPLHF,TGCGCCAGCAGCTTGACAGGGGGCTTTAGTAATTCACCCCTCCACTTT
TRBV5-5,TRBJ2-1,NA,TRBD2,CASSNLAGGYNEQFF,TGTGCCAGCAGCAACCTAGCGGGGGGCTACAATGAGCAGTTCTTC
TRBV7-4,TRBJ1-4,NA,TRBD1,CASSSGPQGAWEKLFF,TGTGCCAGCAGCTCTGGGCCTCAGGGGGCCTGGGAAAAACTGTTTTTT
TRBV28,TRBJ1-6,NA,NA,CASTRGGGLSSPLHF,TGTGCCAGCACCCGGGGCGGGGGCCTAAGTTCACCCCTCCACTTT
TRBV6-1,TRBJ2-1,NA,TRBD1,CASSRTGMWAEQFF,TGTGCCAGCAGTCGGACAGGGATGTGGGCGGAGCAGTTCTTC
TRBV21-1,TRBJ2-7,NA,NA,CAWERAGCYEQYF,TGTGCCTGGGAACGAGCGGGTTGCTACGAGCAGTACTTC
TRBV7-6,TRBJ1-4,NA,NA,CASSSEYGVEKLFF,TGTGCCAGCAGCTCCGAGTACGGGGTTGAAAAACTGTTTTTT
TRBV29-1,TRBJ2-7,NA,NA,CSVEYRGGEYF,TGCAGCGTTGAATATAGGGGCGGGGAGTACTTC
TRBV2,TRBJ2-7,NA,TRBD1,CASSDGQAGFTYEQYF,TGTGCCAGCAGCGACGGACAGGCGGGCTTCACCTACGAGCAGTACTTC
TRBV27,TRBJ1-2,NA,NA,CASRLGGDYGYTF,TGTGCCAGCAGGTTAGGGGGAGACTATGGCTACACCTTC
TRBV6-5,TRBJ2-3,NA,TRBD2,CTSSYLTSGGTDTQYF,TGTACCAGCAGTTACCTCACTAGCGGAGGCACAGATACGCAGTATTTT
TRBV28,TRBJ2-7,NA,NA,CASSTGQSIEQYF,TGTGCCAGCAGTACAGGACAGAGTATAGAGCAGTACTTC
TRBV20-1,TRBJ2-3,few,NA,CSAILAASTDTQYF,TGCAGTGCTATATTAGCGGCCAGCACAGATACGCAGTATTTT
TRBV11-2,TRBJ1-5,NA,TRBD1,CASSLGGQLQPQHF,TGTGCCAGCAGCTTAGGGGGACAGTTGCAGCCCCAGCATTTT
TRBV29-1,TRBJ2-3,once,TRBD2,CSIGLAGGLTDTQYF,TGCAGCATTGGACTAGCGGGAGGACTCACAGATACGCAGTATTTT
TRBV12-3/TRBV12-4,TRBJ1-2,NA,TRBD1,CASTLTGGAGGYTF,TGTGCCAGCACCTTGACAGGGGGCGCGGGTGGCTACACCTTC
TRBV2,TRBJ2-3,few,TRBD2,CASSVASGSSDTQYF,TGTGCCAGCAGTGTGGCTAGCGGGAGCTCAGATACGCAGTATTTT
TRBV4-1,TRBJ2-1,NA,TRBD2,CASSHPTSGNYNEQFF,TGCGCCAGCAGCCATCCCACGAGCGGGAATTACAATGAGCAGTTCTTC
TRBV5-6,TRBJ2-4,NA,NA,CASLGSRRDIQYF,TGTGCCAGCCTAGGCTCCCGGCGAGACATTCAGTACTTC
TRBV4-1,TRBJ2-7,NA,TRBD2,CASSPGLARKTYEQYF,TGCGCCAGCAGCCCCGGACTAGCGAGAAAAACCTACGAGCAGTACTTC
TRBV20-1,TRBJ1-1,NA,NA,CSARDPRENTEAFF,TGCAGTGCTAGAGATCCCAGGGAGAACACTGAAGCTTTCTTT
TRBV11-1,TRBJ1-2,NA,NA,CASSPSGAQNYGYTF,TGTGCCAGCAGCCCGTCAGGGGCACAAAACTATGGCTACACCTTC
TRBV20-1,TRBJ2-3,NA,NA,CSARDYPTDTQYF,TGCAGTGCTAGGGACTACCCCACAGATACGCAGTATTTT
TRBV13,TRBJ2-1,NA,NA,CASSPGGPEQFF,TGTGCCAGCAGCCCCGGGGGACCTGAGCAGTTCTTC
TRBV20-1,TRBJ2-7,NA,TRBD2,CSARDPAGVYEQYF,TGCAGTGCTAGAGATCCGGCGGGAGTCTACGAGCAGTACTTC
TRBV12-3/TRBV12-4,TRBJ2-7,NA,NA,CASSSYPRDRDEQYF,TGTGCCAGCAGTTCATACCCAAGGGACCGTGACGAGCAGTACTTC
TRBV3-1,TRBJ2-2,few,NA,CASSQVTSTGELFF,TGTGCCAGCAGCCAAGTGACGAGCACCGGGGAGCTGTTTTTT